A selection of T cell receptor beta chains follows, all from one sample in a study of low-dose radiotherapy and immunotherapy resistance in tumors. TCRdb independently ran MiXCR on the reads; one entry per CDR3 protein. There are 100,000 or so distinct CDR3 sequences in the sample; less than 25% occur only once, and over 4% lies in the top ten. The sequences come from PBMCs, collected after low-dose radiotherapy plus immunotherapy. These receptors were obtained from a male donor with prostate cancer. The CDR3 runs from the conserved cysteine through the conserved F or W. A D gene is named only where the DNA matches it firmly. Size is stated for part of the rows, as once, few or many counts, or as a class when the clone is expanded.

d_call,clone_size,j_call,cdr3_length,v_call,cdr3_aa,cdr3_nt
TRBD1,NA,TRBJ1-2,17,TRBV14,CASSHTGTGGGYNGYTF,TGTGCCAGCAGCCATACCGGGACAGGGGGCGGGTACAATGGCTACACCTTC
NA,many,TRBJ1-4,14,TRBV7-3,CASSFSPLDEKLFF,TGTGCCAGCAGCTTTAGCCCCTTAGATGAAAAACTGTTTTTT
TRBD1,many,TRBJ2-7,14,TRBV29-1,CSVGDRVRGYEQYF,TGCAGCGTGGGGGACAGGGTGAGGGGCTACGAGCAGTACTTC
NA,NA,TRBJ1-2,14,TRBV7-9,CASSISPPNYGYTF,TGTGCCAGCAGCATTAGCCCACCCAACTATGGCTACACCTTC
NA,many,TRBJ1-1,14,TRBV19,CASSIRQSNTEAFF,TGTGCCAGTAGTATCCGGCAATCAAACACTGAAGCTTTCTTT
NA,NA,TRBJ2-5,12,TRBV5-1,CASSLEKETQYF,TGCGCCAGCAGCTTGGAAAAAGAGACCCAGTACTTC
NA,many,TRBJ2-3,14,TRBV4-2,CASSQRPGADTQYF,TGTGCCAGCAGCCAACGTCCGGGGGCAGATACGCAGTATTTT
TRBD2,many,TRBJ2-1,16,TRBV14,CASSQGSGGTYNEQFF,TGTGCCAGCAGCCAAGGAAGCGGGGGAACTTACAATGAGCAGTTCTTC
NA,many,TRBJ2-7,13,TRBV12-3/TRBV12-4,CASTWGDTYEQYF,TGTGCCAGCACCTGGGGGGACACCTACGAGCAGTACTTC
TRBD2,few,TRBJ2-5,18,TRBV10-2,CASSESGLAGDIQETQYF,TGCGCCAGCAGTGAGTCGGGACTAGCGGGGGACATACAAGAGACCCAGTACTTC
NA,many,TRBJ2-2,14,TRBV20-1,CSASLAGITGELFF,TGCAGTGCCAGTCTCGCGGGGATCACCGGGGAGCTGTTTTTT
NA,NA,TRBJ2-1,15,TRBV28,CASSLGGTTSGEQFF,TGTGCCAGCAGTTTGGGCGGCACAACATCGGGTGAGCAGTTCTTC
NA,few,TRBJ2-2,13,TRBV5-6,CASSLALSGELFF,TGTGCCAGCAGCTTGGCGCTCTCCGGGGAGCTGTTTTTT
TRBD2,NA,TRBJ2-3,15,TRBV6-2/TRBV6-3,CASSDYSGSPDTQYF,TGTGCCAGCAGTGATTACAGCGGGAGCCCCGATACGCAGTATTTT